The 25 T cell receptor beta chains listed next were all sequenced from one sample in a study of blood T cell repertoires in COVID-19. Measured with immunoSEQ multiplex PCR; TCRdb has only the in-frame clones, and not every one. Here the sample spans 200,000 to 250,000 clones, roughly 87% being singletons. Material for sequencing was peripheral blood. Receptor source: a young woman who had recovered from COVID-19.

V is TRBV19 and J is TRBJ2-5, with D perhaps matching TRBD2 (6 bases). The CDR3 spans 15 residues. CDR1 and CDR2 from the germline V gene are LNHDA and SQIVND (reference sequence). V was pared by 4 bases and J by 5 bases, with 17 bases between. For the CDR3, the DNA is TGTGCCAGTAGTACCGGGGGAGGTGGTGGGGAGACCCAGTACTTC. Translating gives CASSTGGGGGETQYF.

The rearrangement uses TRBV7-2 and TRBJ2-2; TRBD2 aligns across 10 bases. Per the germline V gene, CDR1 is SGHTA and CDR2 is FQGNSA. The CDR3 has 18 amino acids. The V and J ends lost 5 bases and 7 bases, in that order; junction bases with no gene match: 16. CDR3 amino acids: CASSARWGASGSVGELFF. CDR3 nucleotides: TGTGCCAGCAGCGCTCGATGGGGCGCTAGCGGGAGTGTCGGGGAGCTGTTTTTT.

This clone was counted a few times. J is TRBJ2-2 and V is TRBV4-3, with D possibly TRBD2 on 6 matching bases. V lost 0 bases and J lost 6, with 8 bases in between. Germline V gene data show CDR1 as LGHNA and CDR2 as YSLEER. The CDR3 is 14 amino acids. CDR3 coding DNA: TGCGCCAGCAGCCAAGATCTAGCGCCCGGGGAGCTGTTTTTT. Its protein is CASSQDLAPGELFF.

This rearrangement joins TRBV3-1 (or the pseudogene TRBV3-2) to TRBJ2-7; 8 bases map to TRBD1. V gave up 5 bases and J gave up 1 base; unmatched junction bases: 7. Germline loops: CDR1 LGHDT, CDR2 YNNKEL (reference sequence). The CDR3 totals 15 residues. This chain's CDR3 is CASSFGQGPSYEQYF. CDR3 coding DNA: TGTGCCAGCAGCTTCGGACAGGGACCTTCCTACGAGCAGTACTTC.

The chain recombines TRBV7-2 with TRBJ2-5; TRBD1 might be the D (6 bases). CDR3 length equals 15 residues. Germline V gene sequence: CDR1 SGHTA, CDR2 FQGNSA. Trimming removed 4 bases from V and 5 bases from J, with 17 bases in between. CDR3 protein: CASSSQGSRGETQYF. CDR3 in DNA: TGTGCCAGCAGCTCCCAGGGGTCACGAGGGGAGACCCAGTACTTC.

The gene calls are TRBV5-1 and TRBJ1-2, with D perhaps matching TRBD1 (5 bases). This CDR3 is 12 amino acids long. CDR1 and CDR2 from the germline V gene are SGHRS and YFSETQ. V was clipped by 7 bases and J by 2 bases, with 9 bases between them. The CDR3 sequence is CASAGRNYGYTF. Written as DNA, the CDR3 is TGCGCCAGCGCGGGACGGAACTATGGCTACACCTTC. Combining the CDR3 with reference TRBV5-1 and TRBJ1-2 gives the whole variable domain KAGVTQTPRYLIKTRGQQVTLSCSPISGHRSVSWYQQTPGQGLQFLFEYFSETQRNKGNFPGRFSGRQFSNSRSEMNVSTLELGDSALYLCASAGRNYGYTFGSGTRLTVV.

The chain joins TRBV6-2 or TRBV6-3 to TRBJ1-2; the match to TRBD1 covers 7 bases. CDR3 length: 14 residues. V dropped 0 bases and J dropped 7; count of bases not matched to a gene: 5. Germline CDR1 is MNHEY and CDR2 is SVGEGT. The CDR3 DNA reads as TGTGCCAGCAGTTACTCGACAGGGCCCGGTGGCTACACCTTC. It codes for CASSYSTGPGGYTF.

The V and J genes are TRBV29-1 and TRBJ1-2; D is unresolved. This CDR3 has 17 amino acids. Germline values: CDR1 SQVTM, CDR2 ANQGSEA. Trimming shortened V by 0 bases and J by 4 bases, and 21 bases separated the two germline ends. In nucleotides, the CDR3 is TGCAGCGTTGAAGATTATAGTGGCGAACAGCAGTCCTATGGCTACACCTTC. As protein: CSVEDYSGEQQSYGYTF.

V usage is TRBV9 and J usage is TRBJ2-5; 11 nucleotides align to TRBD2. V shed 1 base, J shed 4 bases, and the junction held 3 bases outside the gene matches. This CDR3 region has 15 residues. The germline V gene has CDR1 SGDLS and CDR2 YYNGEE. CDR3 loop: CASSVRLAGGETQYF. The CDR3 DNA sequence: TGTGCCAGCAGCGTAAGGCTAGCGGGAGGAGAGACCCAGTACTTC.

The chain has TRBV25-1 and TRBJ2-2, with D possibly being TRBD1 (5 bases). CDR3 length equals 15 residues. Germline V gene sequence: CDR1 MGHDK, CDR2 SYGVNS. V was pared by 3 bases and J by 2 bases, with 10 bases between. CDR3 residues: CASSDRAQNTGELFF. In nucleotides, the CDR3 is TGTGCCAGCAGTGACAGGGCTCAAAACACCGGGGAGCTGTTTTTT.

For the CDR3, the DNA is TGTGCCAGCAGCTGGACAGATTACAATGAGCAGTTCTTC. Its translation: CASSWTDYNEQFF. This chain joins TRBV5-4 and TRBJ2-1; TRBD1 might be the D (6 bases). The CDR3 has 13 residues. The germline V gene has CDR1 SGHNT and CDR2 YYREEE (reference sequence). Trimming removed 3 bases from V and 4 bases from J, with 8 bases in between.

The chain couples TRBV29-1 to TRBJ2-2; a weak D match, TRBD2 (7 bases). The ends were cut back, 3 bases at V and 3 bases at J, with 14 bases in the middle. Germline CDR1 reads SQVTM; CDR2 reads ANQGSEA. The CDR3 contains 15 residues. CDR3 loop: CSVDAGGRDTGELFF. The DNA of the CDR3 is TGCAGCGTTGATGCCGGGGGGCGCGACACCGGGGAGCTGTTTTTT.

This chain uses TRBV7-2 with TRBJ2-3, with D possibly TRBD1 on 5 matching bases. Germline lookup yields CDR1 SGHTA and CDR2 FQGNSA. Trimming cost V 5 bases and J 8 bases, with 11 bases left between them. The CDR3 has 12 residues. The CDR3 DNA is TGTGCCAGCAGCGCCAGGGTTGGTACGCAGTATTTT. Translated: CASSARVGTQYF. Using reference TRBV7-2 and TRBJ2-3 for the parts outside the CDR3, the full variable domain is GAGVSQSPSNKVTEKGKDVELRCDPISGHTALYWYRQSLGQGLEFLIYFQGNSAPDKSGLPSDRFSAERTGGSVSTLTIQRTQQEDSAVYLCASSARVGTQYFGPGTRLTVL.

This chain connects TRBV7-2 to TRBJ1-5; D possibly corresponds to TRBD1 (5 bases). Trimming pared 5 bases from V and 2 bases from J, leaving 7 bases between. Germline lookup yields CDR1 SGHTA and CDR2 FQGNSA. The CDR3 loop spans 13 amino acids. The CDR3, as DNA: TGTGCCAGCAGCACAGGACGCAATCAGCCCCAGCATTTT. Translation gives CASSTGRNQPQHF.

The V gene is TRBV24-1, the J gene TRBJ1-5, with 7 bases aligning to TRBD1. This CDR3 is built from 14 residues. Germline loops: CDR1 KGHDR, CDR2 SFDVKD. The junction had 4 bases not matched to a gene; V was cut back by 6 bases and J by 3 bases. This CDR3 reads CATSRQGLNQPQHF. In nucleotides, the CDR3 is TGTGCCACCAGTAGACAGGGTCTCAATCAGCCCCAGCATTTT.

V gene TRBV5-1 combines with J gene TRBJ2-2; tentatively, D is TRBD2 (5 bases). This CDR3 has 17 residues. Germline CDR1 SGHRS, CDR2 YFSETQ. V was pared by 8 bases and J by 4 bases, with 24 bases between. The CDR3: CASHSGGILGITGELFF. The CDR3 DNA sequence: TGCGCCAGTCACTCTGGAGGCATTTTAGGTATCACCGGGGAGCTGTTTTTT.

This clone was found once. The V and J genes are TRBV24-1 and TRBJ1-5; the D is unclear. The germline CDR1 and CDR2 sequences are KGHDR and SFDVKD. The germline V and J ends were trimmed by 4 bases and 1 base, with 4 bases remaining between them. This CDR3 contains 13 residues. The CDR3 here is CATSDLSNQPQHF. The CDR3 DNA is TGTGCCACCAGTGACCTCAGCAATCAGCCCCAGCATTTT.

Comment on this clone: In the same sample, other DNA sequences code for this CDR3. The V call is TRBV19, the J call TRBJ2-7, with 8 nucleotides matching TRBD2. The V gene's germline CDR1 is LNHDA and CDR2 SQIVND (reference sequence). CDR3 length: 14 residues. The V segment lost 2 bases and the J segment 0 bases; nucleotides outside the gene matches: 0. The CDR3 bases are TGTGCCAGTAGTATAAGCGGGAGCTCCTACGAGCAGTACTTC. Its translation: CASSISGSSYEQYF. Combining the CDR3 with reference TRBV19 and TRBJ2-7 gives the whole variable domain DGGITQSPKYLFRKEGQNVTLSCEQNLNHDAMYWYRQDPGQGLRLIYYSQIVNDFQKGDIAEGYSVSREKKESFPLTVTSAQKNPTAFYLCASSISGSSYEQYFGPGTRLTVT.

This chain joins TRBV4-2 and TRBJ2-7; a possible D gene is TRBD1 (5 bases). V dropped 0 bases and J dropped 5 bases, with 14 bases sitting between them. The CDR3 sequence is 15 residues long. Germline V gene data show CDR1 as LGHNA and CDR2 as YNFKEQ. This CDR3 reads CASSQDLQGIDEQYF. CDR3 nucleotide sequence: TGTGCCAGCAGCCAAGATCTCCAGGGAATCGACGAGCAGTACTTC.

The rearrangement uses TRBV5-4 and TRBJ1-2; 7 positions agree with TRBD1. Germline V gene lookup returns CDR1 SGHNT and CDR2 YYREEE (reference sequence). Germline trimming cut 0 bases from V and 8 bases from J; bases unmatched to any gene: 19. The CDR3 loop spans 18 amino acids. The CDR3 DNA sequence: TGTGCCAGCAGCTTGGGAGCCATGGGGGACAGCCTGTGGGAGGGCTACACCTTC. Amino acid sequence: CASSLGAMGDSLWEGYTF.

The chain uses TRBV6-5 and TRBJ2-6; D is unclear. In germline, CDR1 is MNHEY, CDR2 SVGAGI. This CDR3 comprises 16 residues. Deletions cut 0 bases from V and 0 bases from J, with 6 bases between. The CDR3 coding sequence is TGTGCCAGCAGTTACTCGACGGGCTCTGGGGCCAACGTCCTGACTTTC. This sequence encodes CASSYSTGSGANVLTF.

V and J are TRBV4-1 and TRBJ2-1; a weak D match, TRBD2 (6 bases). Germline V gives CDR1 MGHRA, CDR2 YSYEKL. V lost 4 bases to trimming and J lost 7 bases, with 11 bases between them. The CDR3 is 13 residues long. The CDR3 region has the DNA TGCGCCAGCAGCCCACGACTAGGGAATGAGCAGTTCTTC. It translates to CASSPRLGNEQFF.

The rearrangement joins TRBV4-2 to TRBJ2-7, with 8 nucleotides matching TRBD2. The germline V gene has CDR1 LGHNA and CDR2 YNFKEQ. V lost 2 bases, J lost 6 bases, and 12 bases stayed unmatched. The CDR3 totals 16 residues. CDR3: CASSQPPGLEPSEQYF. The CDR3 nucleotides are TGTGCCAGCAGCCAACCACCGGGACTAGAACCCAGCGAGCAGTACTTC.

The CDR3 region is CASSYTYYEQYF. CDR3 nucleotides: TGTGCCAGCAGCTACACATACTACGAGCAGTACTTC. V usage is TRBV14 and J usage is TRBJ2-7, with D uncertain. The V end was cut by 5 bases, the J end by 3 bases, with 8 bases between. CDR1 and CDR2 (germline): SGHDN, FVKESK. The CDR3 runs to 12 residues.

In this sample, this clone turned up once. The rearrangement joins TRBV11-2 to TRBJ2-5; no definite D call. The CDR3 loop spans 10 amino acids. CDR1 is SGHAT and CDR2 is FQNNGV in the germline V gene. Trimming took off 5 bases at V and 9 bases at J, with 7 bases between the two ends. The DNA for the CDR3 is TGTGCCAGCAGCCCCGGGTCCCAGTACTTC. Translating it yields CASSPGSQYF.